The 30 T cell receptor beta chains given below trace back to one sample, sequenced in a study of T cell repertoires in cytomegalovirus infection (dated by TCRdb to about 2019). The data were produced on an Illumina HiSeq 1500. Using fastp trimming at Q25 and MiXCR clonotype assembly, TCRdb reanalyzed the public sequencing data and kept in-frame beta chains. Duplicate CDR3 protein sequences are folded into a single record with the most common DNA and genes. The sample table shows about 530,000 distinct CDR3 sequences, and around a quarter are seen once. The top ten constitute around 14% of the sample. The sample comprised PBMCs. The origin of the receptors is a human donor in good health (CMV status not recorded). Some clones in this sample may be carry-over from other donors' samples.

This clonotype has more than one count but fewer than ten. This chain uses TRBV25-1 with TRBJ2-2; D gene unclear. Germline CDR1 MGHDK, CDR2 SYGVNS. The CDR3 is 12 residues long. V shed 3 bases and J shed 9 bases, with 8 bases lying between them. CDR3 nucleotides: TGTGCCAGCAGTGAGGGAAGCCGGGAGCTGTTTTTT. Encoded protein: CASSEGSRELFF.

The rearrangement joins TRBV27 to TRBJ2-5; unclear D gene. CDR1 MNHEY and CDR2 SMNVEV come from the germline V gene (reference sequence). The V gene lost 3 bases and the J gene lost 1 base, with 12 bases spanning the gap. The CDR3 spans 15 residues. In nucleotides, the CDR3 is TGTGCCAGCAGTTTTGGGCAGGCCCCCCAAGAGACCCAGTACTTC. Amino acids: CASSFGQAPQETQYF.

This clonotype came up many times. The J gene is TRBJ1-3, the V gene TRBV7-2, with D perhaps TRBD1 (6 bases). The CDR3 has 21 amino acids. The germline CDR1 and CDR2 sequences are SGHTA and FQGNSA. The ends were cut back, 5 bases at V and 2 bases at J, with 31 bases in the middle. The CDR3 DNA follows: TGTGCCAGCAGCCTAGGACACCTCGAATTAACAGGGAAGAAGCCTGGAAACACCATATATTTT. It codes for CASSLGHLELTGKKPGNTIYF.

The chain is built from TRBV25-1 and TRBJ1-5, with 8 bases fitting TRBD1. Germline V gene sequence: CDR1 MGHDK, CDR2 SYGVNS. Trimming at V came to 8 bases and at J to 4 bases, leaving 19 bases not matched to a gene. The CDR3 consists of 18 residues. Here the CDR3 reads CASRNPEPWTGPNQPQHF. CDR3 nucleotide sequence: TGTGCCAGCCGTAATCCGGAACCCTGGACAGGGCCAAATCAGCCCCAGCATTTT.

The CDR3 coding sequence is TGTGCCAGCAGCCCACCTCCGGGAGGGGAGGCAGATACGCAGTATTTT. Translating gives CASSPPPGGEADTQYF. This sequence joins TRBV25-1 and TRBJ2-3; 8 bases agree with TRBD2. The germline V gene encodes CDR1 MGHDK and CDR2 SYGVNS. V lost 6 bases and J lost 4; bases outside the gene matches: 12. The CDR3 spans 16 residues.

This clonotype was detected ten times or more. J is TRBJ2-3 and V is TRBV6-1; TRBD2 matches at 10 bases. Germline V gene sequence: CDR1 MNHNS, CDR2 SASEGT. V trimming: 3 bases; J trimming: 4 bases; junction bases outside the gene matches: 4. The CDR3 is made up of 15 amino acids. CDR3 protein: CASSELAGVPDTQYF. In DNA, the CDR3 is TGTGCCAGCAGTGAGCTAGCGGGAGTCCCAGATACGCAGTATTTT.

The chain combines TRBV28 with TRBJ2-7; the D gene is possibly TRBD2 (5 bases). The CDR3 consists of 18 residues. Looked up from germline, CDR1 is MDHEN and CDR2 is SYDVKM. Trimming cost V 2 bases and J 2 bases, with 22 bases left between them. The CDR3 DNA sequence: TGTGCCAGCAGTTTAGTGTTATCTGGAGCGGTCGCCCCCTACGAGCAGTACTTC. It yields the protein CASSLVLSGAVAPYEQYF.

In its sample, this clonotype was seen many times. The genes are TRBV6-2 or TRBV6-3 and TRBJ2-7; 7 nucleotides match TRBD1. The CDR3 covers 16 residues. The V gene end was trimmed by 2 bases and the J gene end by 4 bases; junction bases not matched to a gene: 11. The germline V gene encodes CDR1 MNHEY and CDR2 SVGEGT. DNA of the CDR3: TGTGCCAGCAGTTACCCAACCGGGACAGTCGAGTACGAGCAGTACGTC. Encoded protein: CASSYPTGTVEYEQYV.

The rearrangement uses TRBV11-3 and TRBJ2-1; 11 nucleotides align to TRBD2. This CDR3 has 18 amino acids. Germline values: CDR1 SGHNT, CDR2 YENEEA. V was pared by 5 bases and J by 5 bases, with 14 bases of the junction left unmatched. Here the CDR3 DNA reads TGTGCCAGCAGCCAGGGCGGTTTAGCGGGAGGGTTCCACAATGAGCAGTTCTTC. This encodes CASSQGGLAGGFHNEQFF.

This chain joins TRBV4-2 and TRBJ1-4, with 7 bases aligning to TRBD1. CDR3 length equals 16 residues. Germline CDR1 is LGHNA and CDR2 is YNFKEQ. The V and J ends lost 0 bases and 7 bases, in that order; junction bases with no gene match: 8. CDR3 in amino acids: CASSQDTGQKIEKLFF. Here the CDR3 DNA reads TGTGCCAGCAGCCAAGATACGGGACAGAAGATTGAAAAACTGTTTTTT.

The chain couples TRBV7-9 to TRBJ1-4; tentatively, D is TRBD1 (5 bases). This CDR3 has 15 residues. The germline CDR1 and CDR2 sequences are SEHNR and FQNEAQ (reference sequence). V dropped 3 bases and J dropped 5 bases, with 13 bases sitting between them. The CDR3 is CASSLGRANNEKLFF. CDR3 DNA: TGTGCCAGCAGCTTGGGCAGGGCAAACAATGAAAAACTGTTTTTT.

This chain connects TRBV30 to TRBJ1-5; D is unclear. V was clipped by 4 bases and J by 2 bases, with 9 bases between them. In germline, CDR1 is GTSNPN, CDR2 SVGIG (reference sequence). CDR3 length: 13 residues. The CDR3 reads CAWKADRNQPQHF. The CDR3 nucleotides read TGTGCCTGGAAAGCAGATCGCAATCAGCCCCAGCATTTT.

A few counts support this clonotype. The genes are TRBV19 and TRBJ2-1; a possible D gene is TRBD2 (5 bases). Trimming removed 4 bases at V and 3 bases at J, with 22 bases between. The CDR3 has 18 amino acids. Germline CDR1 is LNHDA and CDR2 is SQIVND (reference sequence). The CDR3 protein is CASSTPPGGRTVYNEQFF. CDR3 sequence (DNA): TGTGCCAGTAGTACCCCACCTGGAGGCCGAACCGTCTACAATGAGCAGTTCTTC.

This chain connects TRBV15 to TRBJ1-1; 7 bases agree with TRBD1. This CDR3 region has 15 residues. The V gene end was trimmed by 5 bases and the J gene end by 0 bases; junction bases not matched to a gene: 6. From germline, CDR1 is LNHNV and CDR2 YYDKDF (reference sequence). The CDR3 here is CATSGRQGLNTEAFF. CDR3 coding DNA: TGTGCCACCAGCGGTCGACAGGGTCTGAACACTGAAGCTTTCTTT.

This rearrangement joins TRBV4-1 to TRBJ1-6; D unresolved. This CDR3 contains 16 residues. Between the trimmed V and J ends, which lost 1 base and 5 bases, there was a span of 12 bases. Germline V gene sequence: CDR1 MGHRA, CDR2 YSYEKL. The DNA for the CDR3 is TGCGCCAGCAGCCAAGCCTTTGCAGCGAATAATTCACCCCTCCACTTT. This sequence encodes CASSQAFAANNSPLHF.

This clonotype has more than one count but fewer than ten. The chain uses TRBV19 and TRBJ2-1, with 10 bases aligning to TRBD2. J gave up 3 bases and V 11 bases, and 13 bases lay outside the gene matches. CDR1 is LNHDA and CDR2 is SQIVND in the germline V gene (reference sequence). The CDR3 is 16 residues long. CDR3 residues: CASKLAGDDFYNEQFF. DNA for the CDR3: TGTGCCTCTAAGCTAGCGGGAGATGATTTCTACAATGAGCAGTTCTTC.

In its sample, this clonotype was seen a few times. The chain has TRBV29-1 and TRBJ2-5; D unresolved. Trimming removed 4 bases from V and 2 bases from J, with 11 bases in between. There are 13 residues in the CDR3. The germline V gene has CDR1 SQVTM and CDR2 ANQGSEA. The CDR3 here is CSVGRFVQETQYF. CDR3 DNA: TGCAGCGTTGGACGATTTGTGCAAGAGACCCAGTACTTC.

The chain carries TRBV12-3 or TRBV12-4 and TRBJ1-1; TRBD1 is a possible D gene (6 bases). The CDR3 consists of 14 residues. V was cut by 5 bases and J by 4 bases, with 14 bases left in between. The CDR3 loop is CASSPWGGFTEAFF. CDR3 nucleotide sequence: TGTGCCAGCAGTCCCTGGGGGGGCTTCACTGAAGCTTTCTTT.

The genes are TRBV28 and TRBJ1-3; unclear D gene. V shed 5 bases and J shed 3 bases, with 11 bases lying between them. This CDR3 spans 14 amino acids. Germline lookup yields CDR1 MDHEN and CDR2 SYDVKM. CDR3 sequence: CASSDYGVGNTIYF. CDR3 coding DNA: TGTGCCAGCAGTGATTATGGGGTTGGAAACACCATATATTTT.

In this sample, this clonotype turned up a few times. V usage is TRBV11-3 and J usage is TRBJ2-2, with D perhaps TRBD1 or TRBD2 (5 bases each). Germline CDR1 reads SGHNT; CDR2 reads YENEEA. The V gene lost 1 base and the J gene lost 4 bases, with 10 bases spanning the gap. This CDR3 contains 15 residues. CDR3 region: CASSLGGAPTGELFF. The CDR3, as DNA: TGTGCCAGCAGCTTAGGAGGGGCGCCCACCGGGGAGCTGTTTTTT.

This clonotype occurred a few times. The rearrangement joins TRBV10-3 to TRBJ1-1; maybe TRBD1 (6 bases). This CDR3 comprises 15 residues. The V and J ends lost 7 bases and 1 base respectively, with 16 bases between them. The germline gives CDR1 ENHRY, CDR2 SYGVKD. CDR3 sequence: CAINQQGHQNTEAFF. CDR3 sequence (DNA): TGTGCCATCAACCAACAGGGACATCAGAACACTGAAGCTTTCTTT.

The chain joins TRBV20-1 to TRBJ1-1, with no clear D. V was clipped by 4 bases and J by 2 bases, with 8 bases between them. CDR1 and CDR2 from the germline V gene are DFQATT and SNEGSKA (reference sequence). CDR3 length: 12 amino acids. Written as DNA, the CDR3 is TGCAGTGCTAAAGTCGGAAACACTGAAGCTTTCTTT. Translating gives CSAKVGNTEAFF.

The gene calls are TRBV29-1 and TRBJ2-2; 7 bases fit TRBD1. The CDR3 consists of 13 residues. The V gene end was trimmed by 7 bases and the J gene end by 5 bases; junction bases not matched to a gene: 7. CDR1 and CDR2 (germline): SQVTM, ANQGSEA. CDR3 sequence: CSATGERTGELFF. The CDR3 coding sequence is TGCAGCGCCACAGGGGAGAGAACCGGGGAGCTGTTTTTT.

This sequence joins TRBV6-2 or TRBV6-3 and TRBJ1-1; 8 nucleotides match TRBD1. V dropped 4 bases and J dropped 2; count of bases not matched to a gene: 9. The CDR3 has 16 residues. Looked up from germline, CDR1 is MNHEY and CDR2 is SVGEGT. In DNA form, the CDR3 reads TGTGCCAGCAGTTCGGTCCGGACAGGGAGTAACACTGAAGCTTTCTTT. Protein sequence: CASSSVRTGSNTEAFF.

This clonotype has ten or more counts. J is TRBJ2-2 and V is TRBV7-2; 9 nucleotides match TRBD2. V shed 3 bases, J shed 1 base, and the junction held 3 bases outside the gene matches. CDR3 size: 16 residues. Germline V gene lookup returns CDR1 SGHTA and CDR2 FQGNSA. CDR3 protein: CASSLGGRVNTGELFF. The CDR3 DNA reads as TGTGCCAGCAGCTTGGGCGGGAGGGTGAACACCGGGGAGCTGTTTTTT.

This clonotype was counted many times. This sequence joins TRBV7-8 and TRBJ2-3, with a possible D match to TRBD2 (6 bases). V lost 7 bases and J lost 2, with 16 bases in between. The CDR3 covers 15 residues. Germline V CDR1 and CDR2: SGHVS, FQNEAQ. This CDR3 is CASTKGTSYTDTQYF. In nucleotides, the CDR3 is TGTGCCAGCACCAAAGGGACTTCATACACAGATACGCAGTATTTT.

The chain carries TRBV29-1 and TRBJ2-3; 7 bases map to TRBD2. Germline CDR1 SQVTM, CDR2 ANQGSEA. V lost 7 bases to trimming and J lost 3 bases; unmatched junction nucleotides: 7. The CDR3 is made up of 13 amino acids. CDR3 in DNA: TGCAGCGCCCGCGGGAGAGTTACAGATACGCAGTATTTT. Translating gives CSARGRVTDTQYF.

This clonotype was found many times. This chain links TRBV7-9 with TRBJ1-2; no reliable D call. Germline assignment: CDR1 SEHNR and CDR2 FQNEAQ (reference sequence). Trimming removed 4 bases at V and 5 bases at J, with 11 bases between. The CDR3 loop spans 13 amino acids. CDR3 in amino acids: CASSSQGWYGYTF. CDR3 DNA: TGTGCCAGCAGCTCCCAAGGGTGGTATGGCTACACCTTC.

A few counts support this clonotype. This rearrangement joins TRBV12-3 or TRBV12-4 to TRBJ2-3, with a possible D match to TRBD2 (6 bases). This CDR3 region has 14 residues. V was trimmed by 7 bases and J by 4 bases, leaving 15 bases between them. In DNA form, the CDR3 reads TGTGCCAGCACAAAGACTAGTCGGGCAGATACGCAGTATTTT. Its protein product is CASTKTSRADTQYF.

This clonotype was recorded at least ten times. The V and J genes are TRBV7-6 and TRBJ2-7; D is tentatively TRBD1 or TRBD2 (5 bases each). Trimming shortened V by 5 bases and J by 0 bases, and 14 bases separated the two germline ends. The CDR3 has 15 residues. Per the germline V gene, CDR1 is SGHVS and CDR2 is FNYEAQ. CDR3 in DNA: TGTGCCAGCAGCGTAATCCCAGGGAGCTCCTACGAGCAGTACTTC. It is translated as CASSVIPGSSYEQYF.